The 20 T cell receptor beta chains listed next were all sequenced from one sample in a study of blood T cell repertoires in COVID-19. Sequencing used immunoSEQ multiplex PCR; TCRdb keeps in-frame clones, though not all of them. The table lists fewer than 150,000 clones, about 84% of them singletons. Sequencing was carried out using peripheral blood. These receptors came from a woman aged 80 or older in a cohort sampled during active or convalescent COVID-19.

This chain joins TRBV27 and TRBJ1-1; the D gene is possibly TRBD1 (5 bases). This CDR3 has 14 amino acids. The V end was cut by 4 bases, the J end by 0 bases, with 9 bases between. The germline CDR1 and CDR2 sequences are MNHEY and SMNVEV (reference sequence). The DNA for the CDR3 is TGTGCCAGCAGTTCACAGGTTTTGAACACTGAAGCTTTCTTT. Translation: CASSSQVLNTEAFF.

The chain has TRBV2 and TRBJ2-1, with 13 bases lining up with TRBD2. From germline, CDR1 is SNHLY and CDR2 FYNNEI. The CDR3 is 16 amino acids. The V and J ends lost 6 bases and 6 bases, in that order; junction bases with no gene match: 8. The chain's CDR3 is CASSRLAGGRVNEQFF. The CDR3 nucleotides are TGTGCCAGCAGCAGACTAGCGGGGGGCCGCGTCAATGAGCAGTTCTTC.

This clone showed up just once. The chain has TRBV7-9 and TRBJ2-5; D perhaps matches TRBD1 (6 bases). CDR1 and CDR2 from the germline V gene are SEHNR and FQNEAQ (reference sequence). Trimming left V 1 base short and J 1 base short, with 7 bases between. This CDR3 has 14 residues. Here the CDR3 DNA reads TGTGCCAGCAGCTTAGGGACAGTCCAAGAGACCCAGTACTTC. It translates to CASSLGTVQETQYF.

The chain links TRBV7-9 to TRBJ1-6; 8 bases align to TRBD1. From germline, CDR1 is SEHNR and CDR2 FQNEAQ (reference sequence). The CDR3 runs to 15 residues. V lost 5 bases, J lost 9 bases, and 9 bases stayed unmatched. The CDR3 bases are TGTGCCAGCAGCCCGCTCAGACAGGGGAGTTCACCCCTCCACTTT. This translates into CASSPLRQGSSPLHF.

The gene calls are TRBV19 and TRBJ2-3; weak D call: TRBD1 (5 bases). Germline V gene data show CDR1 as LNHDA and CDR2 as SQIVND (reference sequence). The germline V and J ends were trimmed by 9 bases and 0 bases, with 13 bases remaining between them. The CDR3 sequence is 14 residues long. CDR3 sequence reads: CASKQDFSTDTQYF. DNA of the CDR3: TGTGCCAGCAAACAGGATTTTAGCACAGATACGCAGTATTTT.

The chain is built from TRBV10-3 and TRBJ1-2, with D uncertain. V gave up 0 bases and J gave up 2 bases, with 7 bases separating them. The CDR3 consists of 14 residues. CDR1 and CDR2 (germline): ENHRY, SYGVKD. The CDR3 sequence is CAISESLLNYGYTF. Here the CDR3 DNA reads TGTGCCATCAGTGAGTCTCTGCTAAACTATGGCTACACCTTC.

The chain is built from TRBV4-2 and TRBJ1-2, with D possibly TRBD1 on 6 matching bases. The CDR3 totals 19 residues. Germline V lookup: CDR1 LGHNA, CDR2 YNFKEQ. V was clipped by 4 bases and J by 8 bases, with 32 bases between them. The CDR3 sequence: CASSPTTNIYREGSYGYTF. CDR3 in DNA: TGTGCCAGCAGCCCTACGACTAACATCTACAGGGAAGGTTCGTACGGCTACACCTTC.

The chain has TRBV30 and TRBJ1-6, with 9 nucleotides matching TRBD1. Germline assignment: CDR1 GTSNPN and CDR2 SVGIG (reference sequence). This CDR3 region has 15 residues. The junction had 8 bases not matched to a gene; V was cut back by 4 bases and J by 7 bases. The CDR3 DNA reads as TGTGCCTGGATAGGGACAGGGTCTCGAAATTCACCCCTCCACTTT. Amino acids: CAWIGTGSRNSPLHF.

The gene calls are TRBV7-2 and TRBJ2-5; perhaps TRBD2 as D (6 bases). Trimming stripped 2 bases from V and 4 bases from J, with 14 bases between. Germline loops: CDR1 SGHTA, CDR2 FQGNSA. The CDR3 spans 15 residues. Here the CDR3 reads CASSLSRLVRETQYF. CDR3 nucleotides: TGTGCCAGCAGCTTATCGCGACTAGTTAGAGAGACCCAGTACTTC.

V usage is TRBV4-1 and J usage is TRBJ1-5, with a possible D match to TRBD1 (5 bases). V shed 0 bases and J shed 5 bases, with 14 bases lying between them. From germline, CDR1 is MGHRA and CDR2 YSYEKL. CDR3 size: 16 residues. The CDR3 region is CASSQDTGGYHQPQHF. CDR3 sequence (DNA): TGCGCCAGCAGCCAAGATACCGGGGGATATCATCAGCCCCAGCATTTT.

The chain uses TRBV5-1 and TRBJ2-1, with D hard to call. Trimming removed 4 bases at V and 5 bases at J, with 16 bases between. The CDR3 totals 15 residues. Germline V gives CDR1 SGHRS, CDR2 YFSETQ. CDR3 protein: CASSHYSFENNEQFF. The CDR3 DNA reads as TGCGCCAGCAGCCATTACTCGTTCGAGAACAATGAGCAGTTCTTC.

The gene calls are TRBV5-5 and TRBJ2-1, with 8 bases aligning to TRBD1. The CDR3 runs 15 residues. Germline V gene data show CDR1 as SGHKS and CDR2 as YYEKEE (reference sequence). The junction had 2 bases not matched to a gene; V was cut back by 3 bases and J by 0 bases. CDR3 residues: CASSWTGISYNEQFF. CDR3 nucleotides: TGTGCCAGCAGCTGGACAGGGATCTCCTACAATGAGCAGTTCTTC.

The CDR3 coding sequence is TGTGCCAGCAGTTTAGCCCGCTCTAGGATTTATAGCAATCAGCCCCAGCATTTT. As protein: CASSLARSRIYSNQPQHF. The chain is built from TRBV28 and TRBJ1-5; no reliable D call. This CDR3 has 18 residues. V lost 2 bases to trimming and J lost 0 bases, with 17 bases between them. Germline CDR1 and CDR2: MDHEN and SYDVKM.

This sequence joins TRBV28 and TRBJ1-2; D not certain. V was shortened by 2 bases and J by 4 bases, with 11 bases between the two germline ends. From germline, CDR1 is MDHEN and CDR2 SYDVKM. The CDR3 runs 14 residues. In DNA, the CDR3 is TGTGCCAGCAGTTTACGCGGGGTTCGCTATGGCTACACCTTC. Its translation is CASSLRGVRYGYTF.

The chain is built from TRBV19 and TRBJ1-1; D gene ambiguous. The germline V and J ends were trimmed by 3 bases and 7 bases, with 18 bases remaining between them. The V gene's germline CDR1 is LNHDA and CDR2 SQIVND (reference sequence). The CDR3 runs 15 residues. The CDR3 sequence: CASSIAPNRISEAFF. CDR3 nucleotides: TGTGCCAGTAGTATCGCCCCCAATAGAATTAGTGAAGCTTTCTTT.

V and J are TRBV28 and TRBJ1-1; TRBD1 might be the D (5 bases). The CDR3 is made up of 13 amino acids. Between the trimmed V and J ends, which lost 11 bases and 7 bases, there was a span of 20 bases. Germline CDR1 is MDHEN and CDR2 is SYDVKM. The CDR3: CACTETALIEAFF. CDR3 DNA sequence: TGTGCCTGCACCGAGACAGCTCTAATTGAAGCTTTCTTT.

The rearrangement uses TRBV7-2 and TRBJ1-1, with D maybe TRBD1 (5 bases). This CDR3 region has 14 residues. Trimming left V 0 bases short and J 6 bases short, with 11 bases between. The germline CDR1 and CDR2 sequences are SGHTA and FQGNSA. CDR3 bases: TGTGCCAGCAGCTTAGCGGGGCTGCCCGCTGAAGCTTTCTTT. It specifies CASSLAGLPAEAFF. The full variable domain, its missing parts supplied by reference TRBV7-2 and TRBJ1-1, is GAGVSQSPSNKVTEKGKDVELRCDPISGHTALYWYRQSLGQGLEFLIYFQGNSAPDKSGLPSDRFSAERTGGSVSTLTIQRTQQEDSAVYLCASSLAGLPAEAFFGQGTRLTVV.

The chain recombines TRBV29-1 with TRBJ2-5, with 8 bases matching TRBD2. CDR1 SQVTM and CDR2 ANQGSEA come from the germline V gene. The CDR3 is 14 amino acids. After removal of 5 bases from V and 0 bases from J, the junction contained 5 bases not matched to a gene. The CDR3 nucleotides are TGCAGCGTTTGGGCGGGGGGCTACCAAGAGACCCAGTACTTC. Protein sequence: CSVWAGGYQETQYF.

The chain carries TRBV11-1 and TRBJ2-1, with TRBD1 matching 9 bases. Germline CDR1 SGHAT, CDR2 FQDESV (reference sequence). The junction had 10 bases not matched to a gene; V was cut back by 5 bases and J by 8 bases. The CDR3 loop spans 15 amino acids. CDR3 bases: TGTGCCAGCAGCCGCACAGGGGGCGCTTCTGATGAGCAGTTCTTC. This gives the protein CASSRTGGASDEQFF. The complete variable domain, with remaining parts taken from reference TRBV11-1 and TRBJ2-1, reads EAEVAQSPRYKITEKSQAVAFWCDPISGHATLYWYRQILGQGPELLVQFQDESVVDDSQLPKDRFSAERLKGVDSTLKIQPAELGDSAMYLCASSRTGGASDEQFFGPGTRLTVL.

The chain employs TRBV7-3 and TRBJ2-2; D possibly corresponds to TRBD2 (6 bases). In germline, CDR1 is SGHTA, CDR2 FQGTGA. The CDR3 totals 15 residues. Trimming stripped 5 bases from V and 7 bases from J, with 17 bases between. CDR3 amino acids: CASSQRAGRNGELFF. CDR3 nucleotide sequence: TGTGCCAGCAGCCAGCGGGCCGGTCGTAACGGGGAGCTGTTTTTT.